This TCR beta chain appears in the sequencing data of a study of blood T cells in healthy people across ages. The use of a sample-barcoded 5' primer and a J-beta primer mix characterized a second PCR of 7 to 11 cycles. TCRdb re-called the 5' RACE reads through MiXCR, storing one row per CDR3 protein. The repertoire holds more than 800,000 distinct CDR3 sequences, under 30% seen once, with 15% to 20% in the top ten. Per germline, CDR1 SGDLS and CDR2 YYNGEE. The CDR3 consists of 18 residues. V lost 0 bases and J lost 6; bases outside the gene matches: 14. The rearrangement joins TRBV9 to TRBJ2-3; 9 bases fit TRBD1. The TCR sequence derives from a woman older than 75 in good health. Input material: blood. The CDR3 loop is CASSVDPRRRDREDTQYF. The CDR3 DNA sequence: TGTGCCAGCAGCGTAGATCCGAGACGCCGGGACAGGGAGGATACGCAGTATTTT.